The rows below give T cell receptor beta chains drawn from one sample of a study of technical replicates of blood from a few donors. Only in-frame clones appear in the TCRdb table, and some are missing; sequencing was by immunoSEQ multiplex PCR. In the table there are around 50,000 clones, 94% of which are singletons. The sequenced sample consisted of T cells isolated from PBMCs. All receptors derive from a human donor in good health. Each CDR3 is given with its conserved first and last residue. Fields, in order: clone size, D gene, V gene, J gene, CDR3 DNA, CDR3 protein. A D gene is named only where the DNA matches it firmly. Clone size is given for some rows only: seen once, a few or many times, or a class if the clone is expanded.

size: NA; D: TRBD2; V: TRBV28; J: TRBJ2-3; DNA: TGTGCCAGCAGTTTAGCCGCGGATAGCGGGACTCATACGCAGTATTTT; CDR3: CASSLAADSGTHTQYF
size: NA; D: TRBD2; V: TRBV5-1; J: TRBJ2-7; DNA: TGCGCCAGCAGCTGGGGAACTAGCGGGGGGCTCGAGCAGTACTTC; CDR3: CASSWGTSGGLEQYF
size: NA; D: TRBD2; V: TRBV11-2; J: TRBJ2-1; DNA: TGTGCCAGCAGCTTTGTGACTAGCGGGAACAATGAGCAGTTCTTC; CDR3: CASSFVTSGNNEQFF
size: NA; D: NA; V: TRBV29-1; J: TRBJ1-2; DNA: TGCAGCGTAGCCCGGACTGACCTAGCTAACTATGGCTACACCTTC; CDR3: CSVARTDLANYGYTF
size: NA; D: NA; V: TRBV28; J: TRBJ2-3; DNA: TGTGCCAGCAGTTCCACCGGGAGAACAGATACGCAGTATTTT; CDR3: CASSSTGRTDTQYF
size: NA; D: TRBD2; V: TRBV5-1; J: TRBJ2-3; DNA: TGCGCCAGCAGCTTCTTCTATAGCGGGAGTGGTACAGATACGCAGTATTTT; CDR3: CASSFFYSGSGTDTQYF
size: once; D: NA; V: TRBV5-4; J: TRBJ2-5; DNA: TGTGCCAGCAGCCCGAGGACTTACGGCGCTGAGACCCAGTACTTC; CDR3: CASSPRTYGAETQYF
size: NA; D: NA; V: TRBV18; J: TRBJ1-3; DNA: TGTGCCAGCTCACCATGGGGGGGCATCTCTGGAAACACCATATATTTT; CDR3: CASSPWGGISGNTIYF
size: once; D: TRBD1; V: TRBV19; J: TRBJ2-3; DNA: TGTGCCAGTAGTACCCGACAGGGTCGCACAGATACGCAGTATTTT; CDR3: CASSTRQGRTDTQYF
size: once; D: NA; V: TRBV6-5; J: TRBJ2-5; DNA: TGTGCCAGCAGTTACTCAGGCAGACTGCAAGAGACCCAGTACTTC; CDR3: CASSYSGRLQETQYF
size: NA; D: NA; V: TRBV14; J: TRBJ2-3; DNA: TGTGCCAGCAGCCAAGCCCGAGGGAGGCCTCTCGGCACAGATACGCAGTATTTT; CDR3: CASSQARGRPLGTDTQYF
size: NA; D: TRBD1; V: TRBV6-5; J: TRBJ2-7; DNA: TGTGCCAGCAAGGTAACAGGGGGGAGCTCCTACGAGCAGTACTTC; CDR3: CASKVTGGSSYEQYF
size: NA; D: TRBD2; V: TRBV6-6; J: TRBJ2-7; DNA: TGTGCCTGTACCTCCGGGACTAGCAGTCACTACGAGCAGTACTTC; CDR3: CACTSGTSSHYEQYF
size: NA; D: TRBD1; V: TRBV28; J: TRBJ1-4; DNA: TGTGCCAGCACCACAGGGGACAATGAAAAACTGTTTTTT; CDR3: CASTTGDNEKLFF
size: once; D: TRBD1; V: TRBV7-9; J: TRBJ1-2; DNA: TGTGCCAGCAGCCCTAGACAGGGAAGGTCAAACTATGGCTACACCTTC; CDR3: CASSPRQGRSNYGYTF
size: NA; D: NA; V: TRBV7-9; J: TRBJ2-2; DNA: TGTGCCAGCAGATATAGAACTACGGCCGGGGAGCTGTTTTTT; CDR3: CASRYRTTAGELFF
size: NA; D: TRBD1; V: TRBV28; J: TRBJ2-3; DNA: TGTGCCAGCAGGCAGACAGGGGGTCCTCCAGATACGCAGTATTTT; CDR3: CASRQTGGPPDTQYF
size: NA; D: TRBD1; V: TRBV5-1; J: TRBJ2-3; DNA: TGCGCCAGCAGCGCCGGAATTCAGGGGGCGGGAGATACGCAGTATTTT; CDR3: CASSAGIQGAGDTQYF
size: NA; D: NA; V: TRBV7-2; J: TRBJ1-1; DNA: TGTGCCAGCAGCTTAAGCGTGAACACTGAAGCTTTCTTT; CDR3: CASSLSVNTEAFF
size: NA; D: TRBD2; V: TRBV10-1; J: TRBJ2-7; DNA: TGCGCCAGCAGTTCGACTAGCGGGTTCTACGAGCAGTACTTC; CDR3: CASSSTSGFYEQYF
size: NA; D: NA; V: TRBV10-3; J: TRBJ2-1; DNA: TGTGCCATCAGTGAGTCGGATGTGACTTACGACAATGAGCAGTTCTTC; CDR3: CAISESDVTYDNEQFF
size: NA; D: NA; V: TRBV19; J: TRBJ1-5; DNA: TGTGCCAGTAGTATCCAGGGCCATCAGCCCCAGCATTTT; CDR3: CASSIQGHQPQHF
size: NA; D: NA; V: TRBV5-1; J: TRBJ2-2; DNA: TGCGCCAGCAGCTTGGGGCCTAGCCGTAAGGCCGGGGAGCTGTTTTTT; CDR3: CASSLGPSRKAGELFF
size: NA; D: NA; V: TRBV7-6; J: TRBJ2-1; DNA: TGTGCCAGCAGCTTGGAGATAGCGGATAGACAGTTCTTC; CDR3: CASSLEIADRQFF
size: NA; D: TRBD1; V: TRBV10-1; J: TRBJ2-5; DNA: TGCGCCAGCAGTCGGGACAGGACAAGGGAGACCCAGTACTTC; CDR3: CASSRDRTRETQYF
size: NA; D: TRBD1; V: TRBV15; J: TRBJ2-2; DNA: TGTGCCACCAGCATCCGGGACAGGATCACCGGGGAGCTGTTTTTT; CDR3: CATSIRDRITGELFF
size: NA; D: NA; V: TRBV5-1; J: TRBJ2-2; DNA: TGCGCCAGCAGCCGACAGAACTCGAACACCGGGGAGCTGTTTTTT; CDR3: CASSRQNSNTGELFF
size: NA; D: NA; V: TRBV12-5; J: TRBJ2-7; DNA: TGTGCTAGTGGTTGGGGCAGGGGCTCCTACGAGCAGTACTTC; CDR3: CASGWGRGSYEQYF
size: NA; D: TRBD2; V: TRBV5-4; J: TRBJ2-3; DNA: TGTGCCAGCAGCTTGGCCCTTTTTAGCGGGGCTAGCACAGATACGCAGTATTTT; CDR3: CASSLALFSGASTDTQYF
size: NA; D: NA; V: TRBV7-6; J: TRBJ2-7; DNA: TGTGCCAGCAGCTTATCTCCGGCCGGGGTACGTTCCTACGAGCAGTACTTC; CDR3: CASSLSPAGVRSYEQYF
size: NA; D: NA; V: TRBV6-6; J: TRBJ1-2; DNA: TGTGCCAGCAGTTACTCAACAGGGCATGGCTACACCTTC; CDR3: CASSYSTGHGYTF
size: NA; D: NA; V: TRBV5-4; J: TRBJ2-4; DNA: TGTGCCAGCAGCTTGGGGGCAGGGCAGGGCATAACCAAAAACATTCAGTACTTC; CDR3: CASSLGAGQGITKNIQYF
size: NA; D: NA; V: TRBV9; J: TRBJ1-1; DNA: TGTGCCAGCAGCGCTTCCTCGGACTTGACTGGAACTGAAGCTTTCTTT; CDR3: CASSASSDLTGTEAFF
size: NA; D: TRBD2; V: TRBV29-1; J: TRBJ2-1; DNA: TGCAGCGTCCTCAGAGGACTAGCGGGGGGTCTCTATGAGCAGTTCTTC; CDR3: CSVLRGLAGGLYEQFF
size: NA; D: TRBD1; V: TRBV5-1; J: TRBJ1-2; DNA: TGCGCCAGCAGCGAAAATCCGGACAGGAGCTATGGCTACACCTTC; CDR3: CASSENPDRSYGYTF
size: NA; D: NA; V: TRBV14; J: TRBJ2-1; DNA: TGTGCCAGCAGCCAAGTCGGGATTCCCAAGCAGTTCTTC; CDR3: CASSQVGIPKQFF
size: NA; D: TRBD1; V: TRBV10-2; J: TRBJ2-2; DNA: TGCGCCAGCAGGTTTACAGGGGCGAACACCGGGGAGCTGTTTTTT; CDR3: CASRFTGANTGELFF
size: once; D: TRBD2; V: TRBV28; J: TRBJ2-1; DNA: TGTGCCAGCAGCGCTCTGGGACTAGCGGGAGGCCCCGCGTTCTTC; CDR3: CASSALGLAGGPAFF
size: NA; D: NA; V: TRBV10-1; J: TRBJ1-1; DNA: TGCGCCAGCAGTGGTGGGCAGGGAACTGAAGCTTTCTTT; CDR3: CASSGGQGTEAFF
size: once; D: NA; V: TRBV20-1; J: TRBJ1-1; DNA: TGCAGTGCTAGGCGCATGGCTGAAGCTTTCTTT; CDR3: CSARRMAEAFF
size: NA; D: NA; V: TRBV7-9; J: TRBJ1-2; DNA: TGTGCCAGCAGCGCCGGGGATTATGGCTACACCTTC; CDR3: CASSAGDYGYTF
size: once; D: NA; V: TRBV10-2; J: TRBJ2-3; DNA: TGCGCCAGCAGTGACACTAGCCGGGCAGATACGCAGTATTTT; CDR3: CASSDTSRADTQYF
size: NA; D: NA; V: TRBV6-5; J: TRBJ1-1; DNA: TGTGCCAGCAGTAATTTAAACACTGAAGCTTTCTTT; CDR3: CASSNLNTEAFF
size: many; D: TRBD2; V: TRBV11-2; J: TRBJ2-4; DNA: TGTGCCAGCAGCCCCCGGGACTATACAGCCAAAAACATTCAGTACTTC; CDR3: CASSPRDYTAKNIQYF
size: NA; D: TRBD1; V: TRBV28; J: TRBJ2-2; DNA: TGTGCCAGCAGTTCGCATACGGGGGACAGGGGGCCCCGGCGGTCCCGGGAGCTGTTTTTT; CDR3: CASSSHTGDRGPRRSRELFF
size: NA; D: NA; V: TRBV28; J: TRBJ2-7; DNA: TGTGCCAGCAGTTTGTCAGGCTACGAGCAGTACTTC; CDR3: CASSLSGYEQYF
size: NA; D: TRBD1; V: TRBV7-9; J: TRBJ1-3; DNA: TGTGCCAGCAGCGACAGGGGGTCTGGCCCTGGAAACACCATATATTTT; CDR3: CASSDRGSGPGNTIYF
size: NA; D: TRBD1; V: TRBV5-4; J: TRBJ2-7; DNA: TGTGCCAGCAGCTTTCAGGGGGCTGGGGAGCAGTACTTC; CDR3: CASSFQGAGEQYF
size: NA; D: TRBD1; V: TRBV5-6; J: TRBJ1-1; DNA: TGTGCCAGCAGCTTGGTAAACAGGGGCGACATGAACACTGAAGCTTTCTTT; CDR3: CASSLVNRGDMNTEAFF
size: NA; D: NA; V: TRBV15; J: TRBJ2-5; DNA: TGTGCCACCAGCCCCTCCAAACGGGCGGCGGGGGAGACCCAGTACTTC; CDR3: CATSPSKRAAGETQYF